One sample yielded the 3 T cell receptor beta chains listed below, sequenced in a study of PD-L1 blockade in urothelial cancer. Libraries were prepared by immunoSEQ multiplex PCR; TCRdb keeps only in-frame clonotypes and omits some of them. Of 17,000 or so clones in the sample, around 87% were seen once. The sample in question was PBMCs, obtained around atezolizumab (anti-PD-L1) treatment. All receptors come from a man in his fifties with urothelial cancer.

The chain recombines TRBV11-2 with TRBJ2-1; D not resolved. There are 15 residues in the CDR3. V shed 1 base and J shed 5 bases, with 12 bases lying between them. Germline V CDR1 and CDR2: SGHAT, FQNNGV. The CDR3 DNA reads as TGTGCCAGCAGCTTAGGCCCCGGGTTTAACAATGAGCAGTTCTTC. It translates to CASSLGPGFNNEQFF. The whole variable domain, remainder taken from reference TRBV11-2 and TRBJ2-1, is EAGVAQSPRYKIIEKRQSVAFWCNPISGHATLYWYQQILGQGPKLLIQFQNNGVVDDSQLPKDRFSAERLKGVDSTLKIQPAKLEDSAVYLCASSLGPGFNNEQFFGPGTRLTVL.

The rearrangement joins TRBV19 to TRBJ1-1, with 7 bases matching TRBD1. After removal of 6 bases from V and 0 bases from J, the junction contained 10 bases not matched to a gene. CDR1 and CDR2 from the germline V gene are LNHDA and SQIVND (reference sequence). The CDR3 covers 16 residues. CDR3 nucleotide sequence: TGTGCCAGTAGCATGGGACAGTCAAGAATGAACACTGAAGCTTTCTTT. Translated, it gives CASSMGQSRMNTEAFF.

The chain couples TRBV10-3 to TRBJ1-4; 9 nucleotides match TRBD1. This CDR3 comprises 14 residues. Germline trimming cut 6 bases from V and 2 bases from J; bases unmatched to any gene: 1. Germline V gene sequence: CDR1 ENHRY, CDR2 SYGVKD. CDR3 amino acids: CAIRGTGTNEKLFF. The CDR3 nucleotides read TGTGCCATCAGGGGGACAGGGACTAATGAAAAACTGTTTTTT.